The rows below give T cell receptor beta chains drawn from one sample of a study of T cell changes during pregnancy in multiple sclerosis. TCRdb keeps only in-frame clones here, not all; method: immunoSEQ multiplex PCR. The data hold roughly 38,000 clones, with approximately 94% observed a single time. The sequenced sample was CD4+ T cells from peripheral blood mononuclear cells, obtained in the third trimester of pregnancy. Receptors were obtained from a female donor with multiple sclerosis, enrolled in a pregnancy study. The CDR3 runs from the conserved cysteine through the conserved F or W. The D gene is left open where the match is weak. Only some rows state a clone size, as once, few, many or a class for expanded clones.

size | J | D | V | DNA | CDR3
- | TRBJ2-7 | - | TRBV12-5 | TGTGCTAGCGCATCCGGTGTTTTCTACGAGCAGTACTTC | CASASGVFYEQYF
- | TRBJ2-7 | - | TRBV2 | TGTGCCAGCAGTCGACCGCAAAGGGGGGGCGAGCAGTACTTC | CASSRPQRGGEQYF
- | TRBJ1-6 | - | TRBV7-2 | TGTGCCAGCAGCTTAGTGGACAGTGGAGGTGCTAGTAATTCACCCCTCCACTTT | CASSLVDSGGASNSPLHF
few | TRBJ2-7 | - | TRBV6-9 | TGTGCCAGCTACTCCTACGAGCAGTACTTC | CASYSYEQYF
- | TRBJ1-5 | - | TRBV9 | TGTGCCAGCAGCGTAGGACAGTTTAGCAATCAGCCCCAGCATTTT | CASSVGQFSNQPQHF
- | TRBJ2-7 | TRBD2 | TRBV5-1 | TGCGCCAGCAGCTTAAAGGCGGGGGGCACCTACGAGCAGTACTTC | CASSLKAGGTYEQYF
- | TRBJ1-3 | TRBD1 | TRBV5-1 | TGCGCCAGCAGCTTGGGACAGGGTCAAGGGGTGGCCGGAAACACCATATATTTT | CASSLGQGQGVAGNTIYF
- | TRBJ1-3 | - | TRBV4-1 | TGCGCCAGCACCCCGGCAGGGAGAAACACCATATATTTT | CASTPAGRNTIYF
- | TRBJ2-5 | TRBD2 | TRBV7-2 | TGTGCCAGCAGCTGGGACCCTAGCGGGGGGAGATTTGAGACCCAGTACTTC | CASSWDPSGGRFETQYF
once | TRBJ2-4 | - | TRBV7-9 | TGTGCCAGCAGCTTAGCCGACAGGGACTTACTTAGAGCCAAAAACATTCAGTACTTC | CASSLADRDLLRAKNIQYF
- | TRBJ1-3 | - | TRBV14 | TGTGCCAGCAGCCAAGTGCAGGATTTTTACTCTGGAAACACCATATATTTT | CASSQVQDFYSGNTIYF
once | TRBJ2-1 | - | TRBV5-1 | TGCGCCAGCAGCTTGCAAGCATACTACAATGAGCAGTTCTTC | CASSLQAYYNEQFF
- | TRBJ1-2 | - | TRBV6-5 | TGTGCCAGCAGTTACGGTGGGAGCGGTGGCTACACCTTC | CASSYGGSGGYTF
- | TRBJ1-5 | - | TRBV4-2 | TGTGCCAGCAGCCAAGATCAACAGAATAGCAATCAGCCCCAGCATTTT | CASSQDQQNSNQPQHF
- | TRBJ1-4 | TRBD1 | TRBV30 | TGTGCCTGGGCAGAGAGGGGGCTGGAAAAACTGTTTTTT | CAWAERGLEKLFF
- | TRBJ2-3 | - | TRBV7-7 | TGTGCCAGCAGCTTAGGGGCACAGGGAGATACGCAGTATTTT | CASSLGAQGDTQYF
- | TRBJ1-1 | - | TRBV5-1 | TGCGCCAGCAGCTTTCAAACAGTCAACACTGAAGCTTTCTTT | CASSFQTVNTEAFF
- | TRBJ2-3 | TRBD1 | TRBV18 | TGTGCCAGCTCACCAAGGGGATCCCAGGGGGTGGCTACGCAGTATTTT | CASSPRGSQGVATQYF